A selection of T cell receptor beta chains follows, all from one sample in a study of early T cells in non-severe SARS-CoV-2 infection. TCRdb passed the 5' RACE reads through MiXCR, listing each CDR3 protein once. The table includes under 45,000 distinct CDR3 sequences, 5.5% to 8% detected once. The sample in question was whole blood, obtained at baseline. The origin of the receptors is an adult who was a healthcare worker with PCR-confirmed SARS-CoV-2 infection or an uninfected control (not recorded which). CDR3s include the opening cysteine and the closing phenylalanine or tryptophan. Fields, in order: D gene, clone size, V gene, J gene, CDR3 protein, CDR3 DNA. The D gene is left open where the match is weak. Where a row states a size, it is once, few, many or the class of an expanded clone; other rows omit it.

>NA|NA|TRBV19|TRBJ1-5
CASSISQGNQPQHF
TGTGCCAGTAGTATCTCACAGGGCAATCAGCCCCAGCATTTT
>NA|many|TRBV6-1|TRBJ2-7
CASTTRTYEQYF
TGTGCCAGCACCACCAGAACCTACGAGCAGTACTTC
>NA|NA|TRBV11-2|TRBJ2-7
CASSGGLQGTYEQYF
TGTGCCAGCAGCGGGGGACTCCAGGGGACCTACGAGCAGTACTTC
>NA|NA|TRBV24-1|TRBJ2-1
CATSSPRGLYNEQFF
TGTGCCACCAGTTCACCCAGGGGTTTATACAATGAGCAGTTCTTC
>TRBD2|many|TRBV7-9|TRBJ2-1
CASSPLAGVVYEQFF
TGTGCCAGCAGCCCTCTAGCGGGAGTCGTCTATGAGCAGTTCTTC
>TRBD2|few|TRBV2|TRBJ2-7
CASRGGTYEQYF
TGTGCCAGCCGGGGGGGGACCTACGAGCAGTACTTC
>TRBD2|NA|TRBV20-1|TRBJ2-1
CSAHTPSGRLNEQFF
TGCAGTGCTCATACCCCTAGCGGGAGGCTTAATGAGCAGTTCTTC
>TRBD1|many|TRBV7-2|TRBJ1-5
CASSPRTGGIPQPQHF
TGTGCCAGCAGCCCAAGGACAGGGGGCATTCCACAGCCCCAGCATTTT
>TRBD2|few|TRBV28|TRBJ2-3
CASSLRREGNTQYF
TGTGCCAGCAGTTTACGGCGGGAGGGCAATACGCAGTATTTT
>TRBD2|many|TRBV20-1|TRBJ2-1
CSARDAGGRYNEQFF
TGCAGTGCTAGAGATGCGGGGGGACGGTACAATGAGCAGTTCTTC
>NA|few|TRBV5-1|TRBJ2-2
CASSLALPGSLNTGELFF
TGCGCCAGCAGCTTGGCCCTACCAGGGAGCTTAAACACCGGGGAGCTGTTTTTT
>NA|many|TRBV6-1|TRBJ1-1
CASSYDSWNTEAFF
TGTGCCAGCAGCTACGACAGTTGGAACACTGAAGCTTTCTTT
>NA|few|TRBV10-3|TRBJ2-1
CAITAGVLATMNEQFF
TGTGCCATCACGGCCGGTGTTCTAGCGACTATGAATGAGCAGTTCTTC
>NA|few|TRBV30|TRBJ2-7
CAWSVISYEQYF
TGTGCCTGGAGTGTAATCTCGTACGAGCAGTACTTC
>NA|many|TRBV20-1|TRBJ1-2
CSATQGSYGYTF
TGCAGTGCTACCCAGGGAAGCTATGGCTACACCTTC
>NA|many|TRBV15|TRBJ2-5
CATSTNRGTQYF
TGTGCCACCAGCACAAACCGAGGAACCCAGTACTTC
>NA|NA|TRBV20-1|TRBJ2-7
CSARSSYEQYF
TGCAGTGCTAGATCCTCCTACGAGCAGTACTTC
>NA|many|TRBV3-1|TRBJ1-1
CASSQDLEGTEAFF
TGTGCCAGCAGCCAAGATTTGGAGGGCACTGAAGCTTTCTTT
>TRBD1|few|TRBV28|TRBJ1-5
CASSSWTGRNGNQPQHF
TGTGCCAGCAGTTCATGGACAGGGAGAAACGGCAATCAGCCCCAGCATTTT
>TRBD2|many|TRBV6-6|TRBJ2-1
CASSYWGREEGEQFF
TGTGCCAGCAGTTACTGGGGTCGGGAGGAGGGTGAGCAGTTCTTC
>NA|NA|TRBV9|TRBJ1-4
CASSVDTGWHEKLFF
TGTGCCAGCAGCGTAGATACAGGGTGGCATGAAAAACTGTTTTTT
>NA|many|TRBV6-5|TRBJ2-7
CASSPAAYYEQYF
TGTGCCAGCAGCCCGGCCGCTTACTACGAGCAGTACTTC
>NA|few|TRBV10-1|TRBJ1-2
CASSESSGTEYGYTF
TGCGCCAGCAGTGAGAGTTCTGGAACGGAGTATGGCTACACCTTC
>NA|few|TRBV7-9|TRBJ1-1
CASSLGENTEAFF
TGTGCCAGCAGCTTAGGGGAAAACACTGAAGCTTTCTTT
>NA|many|TRBV12-3/TRBV12-4|TRBJ2-2
CASSPGAGPSNTGELFF
TGTGCCAGCAGTCCGGGAGCTGGGCCCTCGAACACCGGGGAGCTGTTTTTT
>TRBD1|many|TRBV27|TRBJ1-5
CASSNTGGQPQHF
TGTGCCAGCAGTAATACAGGGGGCCAGCCCCAGCATTTT
>TRBD2|many|TRBV20-1|TRBJ2-1
CSAGTSGRSDEQFF
TGCAGTGCTGGGACTAGCGGGAGAAGCGATGAGCAGTTCTTC
>NA|NA|TRBV3-1|TRBJ2-7
CASSQAGAYEQYF
TGTGCCAGCAGCCAAGCGGGGGCCTACGAGCAGTACTTC
>TRBD1|NA|TRBV7-2|TRBJ1-2
CASSQGARDYGYTF
TGTGCCAGCAGCCAGGGGGCGAGAGACTATGGCTACACCTTC
>NA|few|TRBV20-1|TRBJ2-7
CSARDETGYEQYF
TGCAGTGCTAGAGACGAAACAGGCTACGAGCAGTACTTC
>NA|NA|TRBV24-1|TRBJ2-2
CATSDSQGRYTGELFF
TGTGCCACCAGTGATTCGCAGGGGAGATACACCGGGGAGCTGTTTTTT
>TRBD1|many|TRBV19|TRBJ1-2
CASTRNRGTIDYGYTF
TGTGCCAGTACTCGGAACAGGGGGACGATTGACTATGGCTACACCTTC
>NA|medium-sized|TRBV7-2|TRBJ1-5
CASSLETEQEQPQHF
TGTGCCAGCAGCCTAGAGACAGAGCAAGAACAGCCCCAGCATTTT
>NA|many|TRBV6-5|TRBJ1-5
CASSYRTPGQGGQPQHF
TGTGCCAGCAGTTACCGGACCCCGGGGCAGGGAGGACAGCCCCAGCATTTT
>NA|few|TRBV4-3|TRBJ1-6
CASSRDRLNNSPLHF
TGCGCCAGCAGCCGCGACAGGCTTAATAATTCACCCCTCCACTTT
>TRBD1|many|TRBV5-4|TRBJ1-6
CASSLGGGAYNSPLHF
TGTGCCAGCAGCTTGGGAGGGGGCGCTTACAATTCACCCCTCCACTTT
>NA|NA|TRBV7-2|TRBJ2-1
CASSLELANNEQFF
TGTGCCAGCAGCTTAGAGCTAGCGAACAATGAGCAGTTCTTC
>NA|many|TRBV18|TRBJ1-4
CASSPALGATNEKLFF
TGTGCCAGCTCACCCGCGTTGGGGGCAACTAATGAAAAACTGTTTTTT
>NA|few|TRBV29-1|TRBJ1-4
CSVPKQDGEKLFF
TGCAGCGTTCCAAAACAGGACGGGGAAAAACTGTTTTTT
>NA|NA|TRBV4-1|TRBJ1-2
CASSQLSSYNIYGYTF
TGCGCCAGCAGCCAACTATCCTCTTATAACATCTATGGCTACACCTTC
>TRBD1|NA|TRBV6-6|TRBJ2-3
CASSGPTGLTDTQYF
TGTGCCAGCAGCGGCCCGACAGGGCTTACAGATACGCAGTATTTT
>NA|many|TRBV29-1|TRBJ1-3
CSTSSGNTIYF
TGCAGCACCTCCTCTGGAAACACCATATATTTT
>TRBD2|many|TRBV7-2|TRBJ2-3
CASSSQTAGGPRDTQYF
TGTGCCAGCAGCTCCCAGACAGCGGGAGGTCCAAGGGATACGCAGTATTTT
>TRBD2|NA|TRBV20-1|TRBJ2-7
CSARDPSGGKRSYEQYF
TGCAGTGCTAGAGATCCTAGCGGGGGGAAGCGCTCCTACGAGCAGTACTTC
>TRBD1|few|TRBV11-2|TRBJ1-1
CASSLTTGGNTEAFF
TGTGCCAGCAGTCTCACGACAGGGGGTAACACTGAAGCTTTCTTT
>NA|many|TRBV2|TRBJ2-7
CASLPSRDYEQYF
TGTGCCAGCTTACCTTCTCGGGATTACGAGCAGTACTTC
>NA|many|TRBV7-8|TRBJ2-1
CASSLTQGKDEQFF
TGTGCCAGCAGCTTAACACAGGGAAAGGATGAGCAGTTCTTC
>NA|few|TRBV6-2/TRBV6-3|TRBJ2-6
CASSWDNSGANVLTF
TGTGCCAGCAGTTGGGACAACTCTGGGGCCAACGTCCTGACTTTC
>NA|few|TRBV7-8|TRBJ2-3
CASSPGGDTQYF
TGTGCCAGCAGCCCAGGGGGGGATACGCAGTATTTT
>NA|few|TRBV12-3/TRBV12-4|TRBJ2-1
CASSPQAQGYNEQFF
TGTGCCAGCAGTCCACAGGCTCAGGGCTACAATGAGCAGTTCTTC
>NA|few|TRBV13|TRBJ2-7
CASSPAVSGRYEQYF
TGTGCCAGCAGCCCGGCGGTCTCGGGTCGCTACGAGCAGTACTTC
>NA|NA|TRBV25-1|TRBJ2-3
CASSHRAEGITDTQYF
TGTGCCAGCAGTCACCGCGCGGAGGGGATCACAGATACGCAGTATTTT
>NA|NA|TRBV18|TRBJ1-6
CASSPGHNSPLHF
TGTGCCAGCTCACCTGGACATAATTCACCCCTCCACTTT
>TRBD2|many|TRBV10-2|TRBJ2-7
CASSDPGLAAGKQYF
TGCGCCAGCAGTGACCCGGGGCTAGCGGCCGGCAAGCAGTACTTC
>TRBD1|many|TRBV27|TRBJ1-1
CASSLRGTGGSGTEAFF
TGTGCCAGCAGTTTACGGGGGACAGGGGGCTCGGGCACTGAAGCTTTCTTT